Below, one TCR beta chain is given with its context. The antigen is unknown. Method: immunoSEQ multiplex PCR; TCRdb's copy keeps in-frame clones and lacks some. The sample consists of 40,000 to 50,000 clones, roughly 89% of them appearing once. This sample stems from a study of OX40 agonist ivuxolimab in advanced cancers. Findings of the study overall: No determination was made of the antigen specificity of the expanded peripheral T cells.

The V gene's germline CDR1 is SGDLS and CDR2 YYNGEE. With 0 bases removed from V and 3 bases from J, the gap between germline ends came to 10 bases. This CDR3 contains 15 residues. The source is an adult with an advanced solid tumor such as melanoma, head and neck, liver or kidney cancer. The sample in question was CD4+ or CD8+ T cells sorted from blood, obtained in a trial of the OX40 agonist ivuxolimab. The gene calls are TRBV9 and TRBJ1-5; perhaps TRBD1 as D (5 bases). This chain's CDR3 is CASSVAGGNNQPQHF. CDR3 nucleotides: TGTGCCAGCAGCGTAGCTGGGGGTAACAATCAGCCCCAGCATTTT.